This T cell receptor (beta chain) originates from a study of cytomegalovirus exposure and HLA in healthy donors. The wider study: In a later analysis, the 130 or so validation repertoires were reported to have used the same platform as the roughly 730 first-cohort repertoires.

Findings and caveats of the study: The study flagged fewer than 200 TCR beta chains as cytomegalovirus-associated. With high specificity and sensitivity, the classifier reportedly diagnosed cytomegalovirus status.

Using immunoSEQ multiplex PCR, the repertoire was profiled, and TCRdb retains in-frame clones only, with some absent. This sample has around 80,000 clones, with 90% to 95% found just once. To note about this clone: Its antigen remains unknown.

V shed 10 bases and J 8 bases; nucleotides not matched to a gene: 17. The germline gives CDR1 LNHDA, CDR2 SQIVND (reference sequence). The CDR3 covers 16 residues. Donors came from a validation cohort of over a hundred subjects, distinct from the first 666-subject cohort. This sequence joins TRBV19 and TRBJ2-1, with 10 bases lining up with TRBD2. The clonotype originates from a woman between 18 and 29 years old in good health and CMV-seronegative. Input material: PBMCs. This chain's CDR3 is CATHPPSGGGLDEQFF. DNA for the CDR3: TGTGCCACCCACCCTCCTAGCGGGGGCGGTTTGGATGAGCAGTTCTTC.